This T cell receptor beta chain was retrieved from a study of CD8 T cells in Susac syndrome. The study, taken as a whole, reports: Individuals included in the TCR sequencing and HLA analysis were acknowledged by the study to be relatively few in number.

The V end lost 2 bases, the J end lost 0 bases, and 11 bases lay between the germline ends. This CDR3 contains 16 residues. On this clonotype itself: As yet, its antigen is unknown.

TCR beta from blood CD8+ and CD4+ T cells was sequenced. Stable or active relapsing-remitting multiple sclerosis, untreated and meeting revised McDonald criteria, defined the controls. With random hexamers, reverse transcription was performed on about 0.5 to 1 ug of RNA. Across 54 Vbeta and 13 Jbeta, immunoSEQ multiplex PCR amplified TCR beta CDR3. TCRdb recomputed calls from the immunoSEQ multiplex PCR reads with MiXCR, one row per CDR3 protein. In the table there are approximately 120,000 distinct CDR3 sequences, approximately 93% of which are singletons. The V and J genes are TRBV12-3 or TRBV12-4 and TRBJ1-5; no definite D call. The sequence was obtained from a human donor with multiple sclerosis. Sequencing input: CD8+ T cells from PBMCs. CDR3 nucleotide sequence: TGTGCCAGCAGTTTAACGGGCAGATATAGCAATCAGCCCCAGCATTTT. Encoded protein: CASSLTGRYSNQPQHF.